A selection of T cell receptor beta chains follows, all from one sample in a study of blood T cells in healthy people across ages. Each CDR3 protein gets one entry after TCRdb re-called the 5' RACE reads with MiXCR. The table includes approximately 1,700,000 distinct CDR3 sequences, around 42% detected once. Sequencing was performed on blood. These receptors came from a human donor in good health. Both conserved end residues are trimmed from each CDR3. A D gene is named only where the DNA matches it firmly. Size values are once, few and many counts, or a class for expanded clones, and some rows have none.

D gene: -; clone size: -; V gene: TRBV20-1; CDR3 length: 14; J gene: TRBJ1-2; CDR3 protein: SARVREQVIDCGYT
D gene: -; clone size: few; V gene: TRBV20-1; CDR3 length: 11; J gene: TRBJ2-1; CDR3 protein: SARVSLVDEQF
D gene: TRBD1; clone size: -; V gene: TRBV29-1; CDR3 length: 15; J gene: TRBJ2-3; CDR3 protein: SVPRRTGGMGTDTQY
D gene: -; clone size: -; V gene: TRBV20-1; CDR3 length: 11; J gene: TRBJ1-2; CDR3 protein: SARDRGSYGYT
D gene: -; clone size: -; V gene: TRBV29-1; CDR3 length: 11; J gene: TRBJ1-2; CDR3 protein: SVTQGTDYGYT
D gene: -; clone size: -; V gene: TRBV7-9; CDR3 length: 10; J gene: TRBJ1-4; CDR3 protein: ASSFGEGKLF
D gene: -; clone size: many; V gene: TRBV29-1; CDR3 length: 11; J gene: TRBJ2-7; CDR3 protein: SARDRTSYEQY
D gene: -; clone size: -; V gene: TRBV5-1; CDR3 length: 12; J gene: TRBJ2-2; CDR3 protein: ASNEVANTGELF
D gene: TRBD1; clone size: few; V gene: TRBV6-2/TRBV6-3; CDR3 length: 14; J gene: TRBJ2-1; CDR3 protein: ASSPTGQGARNEQF
D gene: -; clone size: -; V gene: TRBV2; CDR3 length: 10; J gene: TRBJ2-1; CDR3 protein: ASSDPLNEQF
D gene: -; clone size: few; V gene: TRBV4-3; CDR3 length: 13; J gene: TRBJ2-7; CDR3 protein: ASSQEQGALYEQY
D gene: -; clone size: -; V gene: TRBV28; CDR3 length: 10; J gene: TRBJ2-5; CDR3 protein: ASSRMEETQY
D gene: TRBD1; clone size: few; V gene: TRBV6-1; CDR3 length: 10; J gene: TRBJ1-1; CDR3 protein: ASSPGQSEAF
D gene: -; clone size: many; V gene: TRBV4-1; CDR3 length: 15; J gene: TRBJ2-3; CDR3 protein: ASSQSAVTGSTDTQY
D gene: TRBD1; clone size: -; V gene: TRBV10-3; CDR3 length: 12; J gene: TRBJ2-5; CDR3 protein: AIRSTGGGETQY
D gene: -; clone size: few; V gene: TRBV30; CDR3 length: 12; J gene: TRBJ1-6; CDR3 protein: AWSVGTLDSPLH
D gene: TRBD1; clone size: -; V gene: TRBV6-2/TRBV6-3; CDR3 length: 13; J gene: TRBJ2-1; CDR3 protein: ASSYTGQTYNEQF
D gene: -; clone size: -; V gene: TRBV4-1; CDR3 length: 14; J gene: -; CDR3 protein: ANSPAPGRSSETQY
D gene: TRBD2; clone size: -; V gene: TRBV6-2/TRBV6-3; CDR3 length: 12; J gene: TRBJ2-3; CDR3 protein: ASTTRRGSDTQY
D gene: -; clone size: -; V gene: TRBV19; CDR3 length: 12; J gene: TRBJ1-6; CDR3 protein: ASSIWLQNSPLH
D gene: -; clone size: few; V gene: TRBV6-5; CDR3 length: 12; J gene: TRBJ1-2; CDR3 protein: ASKRGTSNYGYT
D gene: TRBD1; clone size: few; V gene: TRBV9; CDR3 length: 13; J gene: TRBJ2-1; CDR3 protein: ASSVAVGRGHEQF
D gene: TRBD1; clone size: once; V gene: TRBV7-3; CDR3 length: 13; J gene: TRBJ1-1; CDR3 protein: ASNSDIGTGGQAF
D gene: -; clone size: -; V gene: TRBV7-2; CDR3 length: 11; J gene: TRBJ1-1; CDR3 protein: ASSFQGYPEAF
D gene: -; clone size: -; V gene: TRBV7-2; CDR3 length: 13; J gene: TRBJ1-6; CDR3 protein: ASSSVNSYNSPLH
D gene: -; clone size: few; V gene: TRBV20-1; CDR3 length: 17; J gene: TRBJ2-3; CDR3 protein: SARALTPQGGRGTDTQY
D gene: -; clone size: few; V gene: TRBV2; CDR3 length: 12; J gene: TRBJ2-3; CDR3 protein: ASISRANTDTQY
D gene: -; clone size: few; V gene: TRBV6-1; CDR3 length: 13; J gene: TRBJ2-1; CDR3 protein: ASRESGQSYNEQF
D gene: -; clone size: -; V gene: TRBV5-1; CDR3 length: 12; J gene: -; CDR3 protein: ASSFKLEGGEQY
D gene: -; clone size: -; V gene: TRBV11-3; CDR3 length: 12; J gene: TRBJ2-7; CDR3 protein: ASSDQGISYEQY
D gene: -; clone size: few; V gene: TRBV7-9; CDR3 length: 12; J gene: TRBJ1-1; CDR3 protein: ASSLEGQNREAF
D gene: -; clone size: -; V gene: TRBV5-1; CDR3 length: 11; J gene: TRBJ2-1; CDR3 protein: ASSIDLRGEQF
D gene: -; clone size: many; V gene: TRBV4-3; CDR3 length: 12; J gene: TRBJ1-2; CDR3 protein: ASSQVSGLGGYT
D gene: -; clone size: -; V gene: TRBV7-8; CDR3 length: 11; J gene: TRBJ2-1; CDR3 protein: ASSFGGSYEQF
D gene: TRBD2; clone size: -; V gene: TRBV9; CDR3 length: 12; J gene: TRBJ2-1; CDR3 protein: ASSASGGHNEQF
D gene: TRBD1; clone size: -; V gene: TRBV5-1; CDR3 length: 12; J gene: TRBJ1-5; CDR3 protein: ASRADTGVQPQH
D gene: TRBD2; clone size: few; V gene: TRBV29-1; CDR3 length: 11; J gene: TRBJ2-3; CDR3 protein: SGMTSLEDTQY